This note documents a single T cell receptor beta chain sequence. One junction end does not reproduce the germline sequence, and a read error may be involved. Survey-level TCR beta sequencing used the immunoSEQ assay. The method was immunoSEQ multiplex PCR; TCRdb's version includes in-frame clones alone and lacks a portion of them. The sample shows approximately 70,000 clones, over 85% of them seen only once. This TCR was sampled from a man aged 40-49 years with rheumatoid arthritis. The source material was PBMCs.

The CDR3 region is CASSFGLAGGPRETQYF. In nucleotides, the CDR3 is TGTGCTAGCAGCTTTGGACTAGCGGGGGGGCCCAGGGAGACCCAGTACTTC. This chain links TRBV7-7 with TRBJ2-5; 15 bases are a match to TRBD2. This CDR3 comprises 17 residues. Germline-derived CDR1 and CDR2 are SSHAT and FNYEAQ (reference sequence).